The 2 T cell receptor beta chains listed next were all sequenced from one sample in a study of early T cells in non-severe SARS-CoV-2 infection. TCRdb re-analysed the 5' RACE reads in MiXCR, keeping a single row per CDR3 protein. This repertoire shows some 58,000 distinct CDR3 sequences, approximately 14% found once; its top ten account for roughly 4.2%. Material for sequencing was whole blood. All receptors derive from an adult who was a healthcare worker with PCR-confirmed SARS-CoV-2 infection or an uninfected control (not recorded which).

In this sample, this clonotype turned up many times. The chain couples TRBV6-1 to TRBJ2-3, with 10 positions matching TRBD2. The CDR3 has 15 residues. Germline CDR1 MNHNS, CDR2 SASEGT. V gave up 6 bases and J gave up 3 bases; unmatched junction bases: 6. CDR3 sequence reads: CASRAGTSVTDTQYF. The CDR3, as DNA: TGTGCCAGCAGGGCCGGGACTAGCGTAACAGATACGCAGTATTTT.

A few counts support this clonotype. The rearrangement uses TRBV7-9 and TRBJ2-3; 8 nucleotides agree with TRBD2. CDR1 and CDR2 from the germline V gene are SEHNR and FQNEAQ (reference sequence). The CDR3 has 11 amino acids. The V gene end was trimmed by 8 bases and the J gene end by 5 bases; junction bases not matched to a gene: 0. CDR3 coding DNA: TGTGCCAGCCGGGGGGGAGATACGCAGTATTTT. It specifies CASRGGDTQYF.